The 7 T cell receptor beta chains presented below share a single source sample, sequenced in a study of tissue T cells after allogeneic stem cell transplantation. The assay was immunoSEQ multiplex PCR, and TCRdb's table has in-frame clones only and misses some. The sample comprises about 25,000 clones, roughly 80% of which are singletons, and 7.5% to 9% rests with the top ten. Sample: tissue from the ileum, taken at autopsy. These receptor sequences come from a female donor older than 55 with lung cancer.

The V call is TRBV5-1, the J call TRBJ1-2; D is ambiguous. Trimming removed 2 bases from V and 1 base from J, with 6 bases in between. This CDR3 has 13 residues. Germline assignment: CDR1 SGHRS and CDR2 YFSETQ. CDR3 sequence (DNA): TGCGCCAGCAGCTTTGGCCGTAACTATGGCTACACCTTC. Translated, it gives CASSFGRNYGYTF.

This clone came up a few times. This chain joins TRBV19 and TRBJ1-2, with 10 bases aligning to TRBD1. The V gene end was trimmed by 5 bases and the J gene end by 6 bases; junction bases not matched to a gene: 12. Germline V gives CDR1 LNHDA, CDR2 SQIVND (reference sequence). The CDR3 is 16 residues long. The CDR3 loop is CASSDQFRDRGNGYTF. The CDR3 DNA is TGTGCCAGTAGTGATCAATTCCGGGACAGGGGCAATGGCTACACCTTC.

The chain recombines TRBV6-5 with TRBJ2-1, with D possibly TRBD1 on 6 matching bases. Germline CDR1 is MNHEY and CDR2 is SVGAGI. The CDR3 loop spans 15 amino acids. The V end was cut by 5 bases, the J end by 12 bases, with 23 bases between. The CDR3 coding sequence is TGTGCCAGCAGTCTTTCAGGGGTAGAGGGCGATCGGCAGTTCTTC. This translates into CASSLSGVEGDRQFF.

The chain is built from TRBV5-6 and TRBJ1-2; D gene ambiguous. V gave up 0 bases and J gave up 3 bases, with 12 bases separating them. The CDR3 totals 15 residues. The germline V gene has CDR1 SGHDT and CDR2 YYEEEE. The CDR3 is CASSLAIRVYYGYTF. The CDR3 bases are TGTGCCAGCAGCTTGGCGATCCGGGTCTACTATGGCTACACCTTC.

The rearrangement links TRBV7-9 to TRBJ1-1; the D gene is possibly TRBD1 (6 bases). The ends were cut back, 4 bases at V and 3 bases at J, with 9 bases in the middle. Germline lookup yields CDR1 SEHNR and CDR2 FQNEAQ (reference sequence). CDR3 length: 13 residues. The CDR3 loop is CASSSQGYTEAFF. CDR3 bases: TGTGCCAGCAGCTCCCAGGGGTACACTGAAGCTTTCTTT.

This sequence joins TRBV30 and TRBJ2-3; D gene uncertain. V lost 4 bases and J 5 bases, leaving 13 bases between the germline ends. This CDR3 spans 13 amino acids. Germline V gene lookup returns CDR1 GTSNPN and CDR2 SVGIG (reference sequence). The CDR3 DNA reads TGTGCCTGGACCAAGCTAGTGCGAGATACGCAGTATTTT. Its protein is CAWTKLVRDTQYF.

V is TRBV5-1 and J is TRBJ2-7, with 9 bases aligning to TRBD1. This CDR3 comprises 14 residues. The V segment lost 0 bases and the J segment 3 bases; nucleotides outside the gene matches: 1. CDR1 SGHRS and CDR2 YFSETQ come from the germline V gene. CDR3 sequence reads: CASSLDRGLYEQYF. The CDR3 DNA follows: TGCGCCAGCAGCTTGGACAGGGGGCTCTACGAGCAGTACTTC.